What follows are 9 T cell receptor beta chains derived from one specimen sequenced in a study of response to subunit inactivated influenza vaccine. TCRdb ran MiXCR on the RT-PCR reads and lists one entry per CDR3 protein. The sample carries about half a million distinct CDR3 sequences, 25% recorded once. This material consisted of CD4+ T cells sorted from PBMCs, taken roughly 5 days after vaccination. The receptors stem from a man aged 50 to 60 who received an inactivated influenza vaccine.

The chain couples TRBV6-5 to TRBJ2-5; a possible D gene is TRBD1 (5 bases). The V and J ends lost 0 bases and 2 bases respectively, with 10 bases between them. In germline, CDR1 is MNHEY, CDR2 SVGAGI. The CDR3 extends over 15 amino acids. This CDR3 is CASSYSRRVQETQYF. Written as DNA, the CDR3 is TGTGCCAGCAGTTACTCGCGCAGGGTTCAAGAGACCCAGTACTTC.

This clonotype was seen only a few times. The chain links TRBV6-2 or TRBV6-3 to TRBJ2-2; possible D gene TRBD2, 5 bases. The germline V gene has CDR1 MNHEY and CDR2 SVGEGT. With 7 bases removed from V and 8 bases from J, the gap between germline ends came to 17 bases. The CDR3 sequence is 14 residues long. The CDR3 loop reads CASTTTTLKGELFF. DNA of the CDR3: TGTGCCAGCACCACGACTACGCTCAAAGGGGAGCTGTTTTTT.

This chain uses TRBV29-1 with TRBJ1-1; D remains ambiguous. Germline V gene data show CDR1 as SQVTM and CDR2 as ANQGSEA. V lost 4 bases and J 3 bases, leaving 6 bases between the germline ends. CDR3 length: 11 amino acids. The CDR3 sequence: CSVARYTEAFF. Written as DNA, the CDR3 is TGCAGCGTTGCCCGATACACTGAAGCTTTCTTT.

This clonotype was seen only a few times. V gene TRBV5-1 combines with J gene TRBJ2-7, with D unresolved. The CDR3 is 16 amino acids. Per the germline V gene, CDR1 is SGHRS and CDR2 is YFSETQ. Trimming took 4 bases from V and 0 from J, leaving 17 bases between them. For the CDR3, the DNA is TGCGCCAGCAGCCTGGCAGTCTGGTTAATCTCCTACGAGCAGTACTTC. Translating gives CASSLAVWLISYEQYF.

The gene calls are TRBV15 and TRBJ2-5, with 9 bases matching TRBD2. The CDR3 loop spans 17 amino acids. V lost 0 bases to trimming and J lost 1 base; unmatched junction nucleotides: 6. Germline CDR1 and CDR2: LNHNV and YYDKDF (reference sequence). CDR3 bases: TGTGCCACCAGCAGAGATTCAGGTAGCGGGGGCCAAGAGACCCAGTACTTC. Translated: CATSRDSGSGGQETQYF.

V usage is TRBV29-1 and J usage is TRBJ2-5; maybe TRBD2 (6 bases). The germline CDR1 and CDR2 sequences are SQVTM and ANQGSEA. Trimming removed 3 bases from V and 4 bases from J, with 9 bases in between. The CDR3 length is 12 residues. In DNA form, the CDR3 reads TGCAGCGTTGAGCGGGGATCAGAGACCCAGTACTTC. Protein sequence: CSVERGSETQYF.

The rearrangement joins TRBV20-1 to TRBJ2-7; 9 nucleotides agree with TRBD1. The CDR3 loop spans 14 amino acids. Germline values: CDR1 DFQATT, CDR2 SNEGSKA (reference sequence). V shed 4 bases and J 6 bases; nucleotides not matched to a gene: 10. The CDR3 DNA reads as TGCAGTGCTATAGTGGGGACAGGGATCTCCGAGCAGTACTTC. Translating gives CSAIVGTGISEQYF.

This clonotype has a handful of counts. The chain is built from TRBV5-1 and TRBJ2-2, with D possibly TRBD2 on 5 matching bases. This CDR3 has 13 residues. The germline V gene has CDR1 SGHRS and CDR2 YFSETQ. The V and J ends lost 4 bases and 6 bases respectively, with 10 bases between them. CDR3 bases: TGCGCCAGCAGCGATCCCGGGGCCGGGGAGCTGTTTTTT. Protein sequence: CASSDPGAGELFF.

This clonotype has a handful of counts. One junction end does not reproduce the germline sequence, and a read error may be involved. This CDR3 reads CASRIRQSGDMQYF. In DNA form, the CDR3 reads TGTGCCAGCAGGATTAGGCAGAGCGGCGATATGCAGTATTTT. The chain links TRBV5-6 to TRBJ2-3; D may be TRBD2 (5 bases). CDR3 length: 14 residues. Germline assignment: CDR1 SGHDT and CDR2 YYEEEE. Based on the CDR3 plus reference TRBV5-6 and TRBJ2-3, the full variable domain is DAGVTQSPTHLIKTRGQQVTLRCSPKSGHDTVSWYQQALGQGPQFIFQYYEEEERQRGNFPDRFSGHQFPNYSSELNVNALLLGDSALYLCASRIRQSGDMQYFGPGTRLTVL.